These 11 T cell receptor beta chains came from one sample sequenced in a study of blood T cell repertoires in COVID-19. Here immunoSEQ multiplex PCR was the method, and the copy in TCRdb shows in-frame clones only, minus some. The repertoire holds a few hundred thousand clones, with approximately 89% as singletons. Material for sequencing was peripheral blood. The receptors were sampled from a woman between 45 and 60 years old with acute or convalescent COVID-19.

The chain carries TRBV5-1 and TRBJ1-2, with 11 bases fitting TRBD1. Germline values: CDR1 SGHRS, CDR2 YFSETQ. Trimming removed 4 bases from V and 7 bases from J; junction bases left unmatched: 9. This CDR3 contains 15 residues. The CDR3 reads CASSPLGQGAGGYTF. The CDR3 coding sequence is TGCGCCAGCAGCCCCCTAGGACAGGGGGCGGGTGGCTACACCTTC. Filled out from reference TRBV5-1 and TRBJ1-2, the complete variable domain reads KAGVTQTPRYLIKTRGQQVTLSCSPISGHRSVSWYQQTPGQGLQFLFEYFSETQRNKGNFPGRFSGRQFSNSRSEMNVSTLELGDSALYLCASSPLGQGAGGYTFGSGTRLTVV.

The chain combines TRBV2 with TRBJ2-4; 8 nucleotides agree with TRBD1. Germline-derived CDR1 and CDR2 are SNHLY and FYNNEI. CDR3 length: 13 amino acids. After removal of 11 bases from V and 6 bases from J, the junction contained 9 bases not matched to a gene. Written as DNA, the CDR3 is TGTGCCCTGGCGGACAGGGTCGGAAACATTCAGTACTTC. It is translated as CALADRVGNIQYF.

The chain has TRBV7-3 and TRBJ2-5; TRBD1 matches at 9 bases. Germline-derived CDR1 and CDR2 are SGHTA and FQGTGA. V lost 5 bases, J lost 4 bases, and 8 bases stayed unmatched. The CDR3 loop spans 15 amino acids. The CDR3, as DNA: TGTGCCAGCAGCCGGTCGGGACAGGGAATAGAGACCCAGTACTTC. Translating gives CASSRSGQGIETQYF.

The chain has TRBV3-1 (or the pseudogene TRBV3-2) and TRBJ2-1; 10 bases agree with TRBD2. Germline V gene sequence: CDR1 LGHDT, CDR2 YNNKEL (reference sequence). This CDR3 comprises 15 residues. The V gene end was trimmed by 3 bases and the J gene end by 10 bases; junction bases not matched to a gene: 9. CDR3 residues: CASSQGSGRAQEQFF. CDR3 sequence (DNA): TGTGCCAGCAGCCAGGGAAGCGGGAGGGCCCAGGAGCAGTTCTTC.

The V call is TRBV7-9, the J call TRBJ1-4; D may be TRBD1 (5 bases). Germline CDR1 reads SEHNR; CDR2 reads FQNEAQ (reference sequence). The CDR3 consists of 14 residues. The V end lost 2 bases, the J end lost 1 base, and 5 bases lay between the germline ends. CDR3 in DNA: TGTGCCAGCAGCTTAAGGGGAACTAATGAAAAACTGTTTTTT. This sequence encodes CASSLRGTNEKLFF. Based on the CDR3 plus reference TRBV7-9 and TRBJ1-4, the full variable domain is DTGVSQNPRHKITKRGQNVTFRCDPISEHNRLYWYRQTLGQGPEFLTYFQNEAQLEKSRLLSDRFSAERPKGSFSTLEIQRTEQGDSAMYLCASSLRGTNEKLFFGSGTQLSVL.

The chain employs TRBV28 and TRBJ2-7; D is unclear. CDR3 length: 14 amino acids. Germline V gene data show CDR1 as MDHEN and CDR2 as SYDVKM. V was trimmed by 5 bases and J by 8 bases, leaving 19 bases between them. DNA for the CDR3: TGTGCCAGCAGTCTCCCGACATCTGTGGTCAAGCAGTACTTC. It translates to CASSLPTSVVKQYF.

J is TRBJ2-1 and V is TRBV29-1; 10 bases are shared with TRBD2. Germline CDR1 reads SQVTM; CDR2 reads ANQGSEA. This CDR3 is built from 17 residues. V shed 2 bases, J shed 4 bases, and the junction held 11 bases outside the gene matches. CDR3: CSVELAGLADWYNEQFF. The CDR3 bases are TGCAGCGTTGAACTAGCTGGACTAGCGGATTGGTACAATGAGCAGTTCTTC.

The chain uses TRBV9 and TRBJ2-1, with 12 bases fitting TRBD2. V dropped 6 bases and J dropped 6; count of bases not matched to a gene: 10. There are 16 residues in the CDR3. From germline, CDR1 is SGDLS and CDR2 YYNGEE. CDR3 coding DNA: TGTGCCAGCACCCGCAGACTAGCGGGAGAGGGCAATGAGCAGTTCTTC. It codes for CASTRRLAGEGNEQFF.

This chain joins TRBV6-4 and TRBJ1-5; D may be TRBD1 (5 bases). Germline V CDR1 and CDR2: MRHNA, SNTAGT. Deletions cut 10 bases from V and 3 bases from J, with 13 bases between. The CDR3 covers 13 residues. DNA of the CDR3: TGTGCCACCCGATGGGGGGTCAATCAGCCCCAGCATTTT. Protein sequence: CATRWGVNQPQHF.

A single count supports this clone. The J gene is TRBJ1-1, the V gene TRBV30; D is ambiguous. CDR1 is GTSNPN and CDR2 is SVGIG in the germline V gene (reference sequence). The CDR3 covers 13 residues. V was cut by 1 base and J by 6 bases, with 12 bases left in between. DNA for the CDR3: TGTGCCTGGAGTGGAGGGCTAGGCCCTGAAGCTTTCTTT. Protein sequence: CAWSGGLGPEAFF.

The count of this clone is one. J is TRBJ2-7 and V is TRBV5-1; TRBD1 might be the D (6 bases). This CDR3 region has 16 residues. In germline, CDR1 is SGHRS, CDR2 YFSETQ. Trimming pared 4 bases from V and 2 bases from J, leaving 19 bases between. CDR3 amino acids: CASSKSTGNPPYEQYF. Here the CDR3 DNA reads TGCGCCAGCAGCAAAAGTACAGGGAATCCCCCCTACGAGCAGTACTTC. The full variable domain, in which reference TRBV5-1 and TRBJ2-7 provide the parts outside the CDR3, is KAGVTQTPRYLIKTRGQQVTLSCSPISGHRSVSWYQQTPGQGLQFLFEYFSETQRNKGNFPGRFSGRQFSNSRSEMNVSTLELGDSALYLCASSKSTGNPPYEQYFGPGTRLTVT.